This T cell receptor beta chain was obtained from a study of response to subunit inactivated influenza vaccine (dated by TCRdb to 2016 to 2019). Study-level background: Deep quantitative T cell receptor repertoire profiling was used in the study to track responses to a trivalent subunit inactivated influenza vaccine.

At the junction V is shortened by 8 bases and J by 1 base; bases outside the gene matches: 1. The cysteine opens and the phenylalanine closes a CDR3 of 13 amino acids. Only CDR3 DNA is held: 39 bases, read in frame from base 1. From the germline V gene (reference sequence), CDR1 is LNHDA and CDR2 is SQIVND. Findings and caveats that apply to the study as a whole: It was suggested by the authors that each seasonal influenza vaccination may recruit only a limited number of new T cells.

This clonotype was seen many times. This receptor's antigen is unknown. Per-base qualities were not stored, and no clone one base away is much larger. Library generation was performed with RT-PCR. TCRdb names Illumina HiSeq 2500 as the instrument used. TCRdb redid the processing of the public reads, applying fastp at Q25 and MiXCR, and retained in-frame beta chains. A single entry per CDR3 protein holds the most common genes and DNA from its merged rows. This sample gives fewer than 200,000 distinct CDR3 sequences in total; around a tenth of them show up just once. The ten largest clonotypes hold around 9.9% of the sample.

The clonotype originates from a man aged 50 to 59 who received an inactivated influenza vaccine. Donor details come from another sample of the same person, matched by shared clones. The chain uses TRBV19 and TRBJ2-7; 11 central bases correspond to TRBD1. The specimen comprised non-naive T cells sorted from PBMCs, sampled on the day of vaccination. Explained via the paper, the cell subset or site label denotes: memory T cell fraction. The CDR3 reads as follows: CASRDRGSYEQYF. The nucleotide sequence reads TGTGCCAGTCGGGACAGGGGGTCCTACGAGCAGTACTTC.